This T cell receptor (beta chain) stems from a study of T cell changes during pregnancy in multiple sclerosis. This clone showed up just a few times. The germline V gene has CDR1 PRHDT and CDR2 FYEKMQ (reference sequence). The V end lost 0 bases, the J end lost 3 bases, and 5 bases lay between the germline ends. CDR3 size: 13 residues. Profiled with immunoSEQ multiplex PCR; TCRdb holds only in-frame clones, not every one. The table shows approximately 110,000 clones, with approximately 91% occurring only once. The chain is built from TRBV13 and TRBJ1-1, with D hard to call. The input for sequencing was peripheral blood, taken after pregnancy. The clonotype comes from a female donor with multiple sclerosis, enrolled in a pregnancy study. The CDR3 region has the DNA TGTGCCAGCAGCTTAGGGAGGTACACTGAAGCTTTCTTT. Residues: CASSLGRYTEAFF. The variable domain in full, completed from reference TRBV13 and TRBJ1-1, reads AAGVIQSPRHLIKEKRETATLKCYPIPRHDTVYWYQQGPGQDPQFLISFYEKMQSDKGSIPDRFSAQQFSDYHSELNMSSLELGDSALYFCASSLGRYTEAFFGQGTRLTVV.